One and the same sample provided the 22 T cell receptor beta chains below, sequenced in a study of shared T cell receptors in the human thymus (dated by TCRdb to the early 2020s). Libraries came from the immunoSEQ multiplex PCR assay. Here the immuneACCESS table is served through TCRdb, limited to in-frame sequences with V and J called. Missing clones are a known gap in these copies; in checked studies unresolved V genes cover under half, and the rest lacks a known reason. The sample table records 450,000 to 650,000 clones; approximately 78% of these occur just once. The biggest ten clones account for roughly 0.013% of the sample. This same sample was also part of a study on human thymus T cells.

The sequenced sample consisted of thymocytes. These receptors all stem from a boy under three years old with a congenital heart defect. Donor details come from another sample of the same person, matched by shared clones.

V gene TRBV5-1 combines with J gene TRBJ2-5; tentative D call: TRBD1 (6 bases). The CDR3 spans 17 residues. Germline CDR1 reads SGHRS; CDR2 reads YFSETQ. Trimming removed 1 base from V and 5 bases from J, with 21 bases in between. This chain's CDR3 is CASSLYPGHPMKETQYF. CDR3 DNA sequence: TGCGCCAGCAGCTTGTACCCGGGACACCCCATGAAGGAGACCCAGTACTTC.

This rearrangement joins TRBV27 to TRBJ2-5; 7 bases are shared with TRBD1. CDR3 length equals 15 residues. V shed 6 bases and J 1 base; nucleotides not matched to a gene: 8. The V gene's germline CDR1 is MNHEY and CDR2 SMNVEV (reference sequence). This CDR3 is CASSIPRGPQETQYF. The CDR3 nucleotides read TGTGCCAGCAGCATCCCTAGGGGGCCCCAAGAGACCCAGTACTTC.

CDR3 nucleotide sequence: TGTGCCTGGAGTGTCCAGGGACAGGGCCGGGGGGAGCAGTACTTC. This gives the protein CAWSVQGQGRGEQYF. J is TRBJ2-7 and V is TRBV30, with 9 bases lining up with TRBD1. From germline, CDR1 is GTSNPN and CDR2 SVGIG (reference sequence). V lost 0 bases to trimming and J lost 7 bases; unmatched junction nucleotides: 10. The CDR3 spans 15 residues. The whole variable domain, remainder taken from reference TRBV30 and TRBJ2-7, is SQTIHQWPATLVQPVGSPLSLECTVEGTSNPNLYWYRQAAGRGLQLLFYSVGIGQISSEVPQNLSASRPQDRQFILSSKKLLLSDSGFYLCAWSVQGQGRGEQYFGPGTRLTVT.

The chain is built from TRBV28 and TRBJ2-1; 8 bases line up with TRBD2. In germline, CDR1 is MDHEN, CDR2 SYDVKM. The CDR3 covers 15 residues. Unmatched junction bases numbered 12, after V lost 5 bases and J lost 9 bases. The CDR3 nucleotides read TGTGCCAGCAGTGACACAGGTTCCCGGGGGGGTGAGCAGTTCTTC. Its protein is CASSDTGSRGGEQFF.

This clone has only a few counts. Different DNA sequences within this sample yield the same CDR3. The chain carries TRBV18 and TRBJ1-1; 9 bases match TRBD1. The CDR3 has 17 amino acids. V dropped 0 bases and J dropped 2; count of bases not matched to a gene: 7. In germline, CDR1 is KGHSH, CDR2 LQKENI. CDR3 sequence: CASSPPRGTGFNTEAFF. As DNA, the CDR3 is TGTGCCAGCTCACCACCACGAGGGACAGGGTTTAACACTGAAGCTTTCTTT.

This clone was picked up a small number of times. The DNA for the CDR3 is TGTGCCAGCAGTCGGTCCGGGGAGCTGTTTTTT. Translating gives CASSRSGELFF. The chain links TRBV27 to TRBJ2-2; D unclear. From germline, CDR1 is MNHEY and CDR2 SMNVEV (reference sequence). V lost 5 bases and J 6 bases, leaving 4 bases between the germline ends. This CDR3 is 11 amino acids long.

J is TRBJ2-3 and V is TRBV6-6, with D uncertain. The CDR3 has 16 residues. Germline V lookup: CDR1 MNHNY, CDR2 SVGAGI (reference sequence). With 8 bases removed from V and 1 base from J, the gap between germline ends came to 19 bases. The CDR3 reads CASSLPRPYGTDTQYF. The CDR3 region has the DNA TGTGCCAGCTCCCTCCCCAGGCCCTACGGCACAGATACGCAGTATTTT.

This CDR3 reads CASSLISSGSGDEQFF. The DNA for the CDR3 is TGTGCCAGCAGTTTAATCAGTAGCGGGAGTGGGGATGAGCAGTTCTTC. The chain recombines TRBV28 with TRBJ2-1, with 9 bases fitting TRBD2. Germline-derived CDR1 and CDR2 are MDHEN and SYDVKM. V shed 2 bases and J 8 bases; nucleotides not matched to a gene: 10. The CDR3 contains 16 residues.

The rearrangement uses TRBV18 and TRBJ2-5, with 8 nucleotides matching TRBD1. Germline V gene lookup returns CDR1 KGHSH and CDR2 LQKENI. CDR3 size: 16 residues. Trimming removed 0 bases from V and 1 base from J; junction bases left unmatched: 4. The CDR3 sequence: CASSPPWDRRQETQYF. CDR3 bases: TGTGCCAGCTCACCACCCTGGGACAGGCGCCAAGAGACCCAGTACTTC.

V usage is TRBV28 and J usage is TRBJ2-1; tentative D call: TRBD1 (5 bases). CDR1 MDHEN and CDR2 SYDVKM come from the germline V gene. CDR3 size: 13 residues. V was shortened by 6 bases and J by 4 bases, with 10 bases between the two germline ends. CDR3 DNA sequence: TGTGCCAGCAGCCGCAGACAGTACAATGAGCAGTTCTTC. Its protein product is CASSRRQYNEQFF.

The chain combines TRBV29-1 with TRBJ1-2, with 7 bases identical to TRBD1. The junction had 10 bases not matched to a gene; V was cut back by 6 bases and J by 0 bases. This CDR3 region has 15 residues. Per germline, CDR1 SQVTM and CDR2 ANQGSEA. CDR3 sequence reads: CSVDRDRATNYGYTF. The CDR3 region has the DNA TGCAGCGTCGACCGGGACAGAGCGACTAACTATGGCTACACCTTC.

This clone was observed a few times. The chain combines TRBV30 with TRBJ2-1; 9 positions agree with TRBD2. The germline V gene has CDR1 GTSNPN and CDR2 SVGIG (reference sequence). V dropped 4 bases and J dropped 0; count of bases not matched to a gene: 13. The CDR3 runs to 18 residues. CDR3 sequence: CAWTRFPGLADSYNEQFF. In DNA form, the CDR3 reads TGTGCCTGGACCCGATTTCCGGGACTAGCAGACTCCTACAATGAGCAGTTCTTC.

This sequence joins TRBV29-1 and TRBJ1-1; weak D call: TRBD1 (6 bases). The CDR3 is made up of 14 amino acids. Germline CDR1 SQVTM, CDR2 ANQGSEA. V lost 0 bases and J 1 base, leaving 9 bases between the germline ends. CDR3: CSVEEGARNTEAFF. The CDR3 nucleotides are TGCAGCGTTGAAGAGGGGGCGAGGAACACTGAAGCTTTCTTT.

CDR3 sequence reads: CASSLRQPNEQFF. The CDR3 coding sequence is TGTGCCAGCAGCTTGAGGCAGCCCAATGAGCAGTTCTTC. The chain is built from TRBV7-4 and TRBJ2-1; D uncertain. CDR1 and CDR2 (germline): SGHVT, SQSDAQ. V lost 3 bases and J 6 bases, leaving 9 bases between the germline ends. The CDR3 covers 13 residues.

The table lists this clone with a few counts. This chain connects TRBV5-4 to TRBJ1-2; D gene unclear. CDR1 is SGHNT and CDR2 is YYREEE in the germline V gene (reference sequence). Trimming shortened V by 5 bases and J by 4 bases, and 15 bases separated the two germline ends. This CDR3 is 14 amino acids long. Written as DNA, the CDR3 is TGTGCCAGCAGTCACGACTCCAGCCGCTATGGCTACACCTTC. This translates into CASSHDSSRYGYTF.

This chain uses TRBV6-1 with TRBJ1-5; 8 bases match TRBD1. This CDR3 spans 15 amino acids. Germline CDR1 and CDR2: MNHNS and SASEGT. V was clipped by 7 bases and J by 5 bases; unmatched bases: 10. CDR3 coding DNA: TGTGCCAGCAACCTTGACAGGGGTGCCTATCAGCCCCAGCATTTT. This sequence encodes CASNLDRGAYQPQHF.

The chain recombines TRBV18 with TRBJ2-5, with a possible D match to TRBD2 (5 bases). Between the trimmed V and J ends, which lost 5 bases and 5 bases, there was a span of 15 bases. The CDR3 loop spans 14 amino acids. Germline V gene data show CDR1 as KGHSH and CDR2 as LQKENI. This CDR3 is CASSSGGPLETQYF. For the CDR3, the DNA is TGTGCCAGCTCAAGCGGTGGGCCATTGGAGACCCAGTACTTC.

The chain has TRBV28 and TRBJ2-1, with 11 nucleotides matching TRBD2. CDR3 size: 13 residues. Germline V CDR1 and CDR2: MDHEN, SYDVKM. V trimming: 5 bases; J trimming: 16 bases; junction bases outside the gene matches: 10. The CDR3 sequence: CASSVSSGRIGFF. CDR3 in DNA: TGTGCCAGCAGTGTCTCTAGCGGGAGGATAGGATTCTTC. The whole variable domain, remainder taken from reference TRBV28 and TRBJ2-1, is DVKVTQSSRYLVKRTGEKVFLECVQDMDHENMFWYRQDPGLGLRLIYFSYDVKMKEKGDIPEGYSVSREKKERFSLILESASTNQTSMYLCASSVSSGRIGFFGPGTRLTVL.

The J gene is TRBJ2-7, the V gene TRBV27, with 9 bases aligning to TRBD2. The CDR3 extends over 15 amino acids. The ends lost 6 bases at V and 2 bases at J; junction bases unmatched: 8. In germline, CDR1 is MNHEY, CDR2 SMNVEV (reference sequence). CDR3: CASSIRGGRAYEQYF. In nucleotides, the CDR3 is TGTGCCAGCAGCATTCGCGGCGGGAGGGCCTACGAGCAGTACTTC.

The J gene is TRBJ1-1, the V gene TRBV30; D is possibly TRBD1 (5 bases). The V gene's germline CDR1 is GTSNPN and CDR2 SVGIG (reference sequence). The CDR3 length is 21 residues. Trimming took 0 bases from V and 4 from J, leaving 33 bases between them. The CDR3 protein is CAWSVRLAVLPPEMGGTEAFF. Here the CDR3 DNA reads TGTGCCTGGAGTGTCCGGCTAGCCGTTCTCCCTCCAGAGATGGGGGGCACTGAAGCTTTCTTT. The full variable domain, completed using reference TRBV30 and TRBJ1-1, is SQTIHQWPATLVQPVGSPLSLECTVEGTSNPNLYWYRQAAGRGLQLLFYSVGIGQISSEVPQNLSASRPQDRQFILSSKKLLLSDSGFYLCAWSVRLAVLPPEMGGTEAFFGQGTRLTVV.

The chain employs TRBV25-1 and TRBJ2-7; 9 bases align to TRBD1. Per germline, CDR1 MGHDK and CDR2 SYGVNS. Unmatched junction bases numbered 4, after V lost 4 bases and J lost 0 bases. CDR3 size: 15 residues. The CDR3 DNA reads TGTGCCAGCAGTGCCCGGGACAGGGTCTCCTACGAGCAGTACTTC. Translated, it gives CASSARDRVSYEQYF.

This chain uses TRBV13 with TRBJ2-5; D may be TRBD2 (7 bases). The CDR3 totals 14 residues. Germline values: CDR1 PRHDT, CDR2 FYEKMQ (reference sequence). V gave up 5 bases and J gave up 2 bases, with 12 bases separating them. The CDR3 region has the DNA TGTGCCAGCAGCGCCGGGGGGCGGCAAGAGACCCAGTACTTC. As protein: CASSAGGRQETQYF.